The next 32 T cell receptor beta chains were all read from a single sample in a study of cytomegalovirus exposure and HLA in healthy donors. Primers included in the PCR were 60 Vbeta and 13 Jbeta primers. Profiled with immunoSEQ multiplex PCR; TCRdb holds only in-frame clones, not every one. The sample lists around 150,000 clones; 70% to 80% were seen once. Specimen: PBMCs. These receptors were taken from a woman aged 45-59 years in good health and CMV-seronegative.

CDR3 in amino acids: CASSLQDYEQYF. As DNA, the CDR3 is TGTGCCAGCAGTCTCCAGGACTACGAGCAGTACTTC. This chain uses TRBV28 with TRBJ2-7; D call uncertain. Trimming took 5 bases from V and 3 from J, leaving 8 bases between them. This CDR3 contains 12 residues. Germline V lookup: CDR1 MDHEN, CDR2 SYDVKM.

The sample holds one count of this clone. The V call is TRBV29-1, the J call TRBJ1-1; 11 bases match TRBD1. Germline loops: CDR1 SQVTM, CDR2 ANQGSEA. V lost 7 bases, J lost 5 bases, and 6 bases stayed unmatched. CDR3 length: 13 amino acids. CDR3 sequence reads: CSGRDRGDTEAFF. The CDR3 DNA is TGCAGCGGAAGGGACAGGGGGGATACTGAAGCTTTCTTT. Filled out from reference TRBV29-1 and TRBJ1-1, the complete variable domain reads SAVISQKPSRDICQRGTSLTIQCQVDSQVTMMFWYRQQPGQSLTLIATANQGSEATYESGFVIDKFPISRPNLTFSTLTVSNMSPEDSSIYLCSGRDRGDTEAFFGQGTRLTVV.

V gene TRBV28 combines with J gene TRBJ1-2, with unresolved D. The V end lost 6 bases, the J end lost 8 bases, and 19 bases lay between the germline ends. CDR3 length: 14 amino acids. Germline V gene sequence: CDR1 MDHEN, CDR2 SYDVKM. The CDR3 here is CASRAVMGGRGYTF. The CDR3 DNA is TGTGCCAGCAGGGCTGTAATGGGAGGCCGCGGCTACACCTTC.

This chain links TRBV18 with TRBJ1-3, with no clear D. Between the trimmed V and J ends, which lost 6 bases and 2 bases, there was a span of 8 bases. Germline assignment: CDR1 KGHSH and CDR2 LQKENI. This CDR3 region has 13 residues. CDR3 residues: CASSGTPGNTIYF. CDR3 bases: TGTGCCAGCTCTGGCACACCTGGAAACACCATATATTTT.

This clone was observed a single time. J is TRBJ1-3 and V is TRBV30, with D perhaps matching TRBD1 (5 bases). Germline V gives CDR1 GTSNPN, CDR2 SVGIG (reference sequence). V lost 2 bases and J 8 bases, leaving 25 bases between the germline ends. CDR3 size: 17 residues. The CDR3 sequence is CAWSPLNRIPRGDTIYF. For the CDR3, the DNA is TGTGCCTGGAGTCCATTGAACAGGATCCCGCGGGGGGACACCATATATTTT. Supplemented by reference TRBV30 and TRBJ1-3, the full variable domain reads SQTIHQWPATLVQPVGSPLSLECTVEGTSNPNLYWYRQAAGRGLQLLFYSVGIGQISSEVPQNLSASRPQDRQFILSSKKLLLSDSGFYLCAWSPLNRIPRGDTIYFGEGSWLTVV.

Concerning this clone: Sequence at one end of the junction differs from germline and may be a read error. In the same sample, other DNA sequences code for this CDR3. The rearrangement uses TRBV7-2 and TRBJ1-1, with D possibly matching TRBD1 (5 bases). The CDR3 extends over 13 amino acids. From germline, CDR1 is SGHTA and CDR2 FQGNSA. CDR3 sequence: CASSVRQLTEAFF. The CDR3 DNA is TGTGCCAGCAGCGTTAGACAGCTCACTGAGGCTTTCTTT.

The CDR3 reads CASSQERQVNQETQYF. Written as DNA, the CDR3 is TGCGCCAGCAGCCAAGAGAGACAGGTCAACCAAGAGACCCAGTACTTC. The chain employs TRBV4-1 and TRBJ2-5; D is possibly TRBD1 (6 bases). Germline lookup yields CDR1 MGHRA and CDR2 YSYEKL. CDR3 length: 16 amino acids. V lost 0 bases, J lost 0 bases, and 11 bases lay in between.

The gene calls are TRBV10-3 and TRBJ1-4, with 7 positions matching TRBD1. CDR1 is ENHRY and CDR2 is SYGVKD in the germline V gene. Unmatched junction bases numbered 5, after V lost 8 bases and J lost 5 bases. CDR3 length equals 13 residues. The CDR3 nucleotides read TGTGCCATCCAGGGGGTCGGGAATGAAAAACTGTTTTTT. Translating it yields CAIQGVGNEKLFF.

The chain's CDR3 is CASSLRSPGADTQYF. The CDR3 DNA sequence: TGCGCCAGCAGCTTACGATCCCCCGGGGCAGATACGCAGTATTTT. The V call is TRBV5-1, the J call TRBJ2-3; a possible D gene is TRBD2 (5 bases). The V gene's germline CDR1 is SGHRS and CDR2 YFSETQ. The CDR3 covers 15 residues. V shed 2 bases and J shed 4 bases, with 14 bases lying between them.

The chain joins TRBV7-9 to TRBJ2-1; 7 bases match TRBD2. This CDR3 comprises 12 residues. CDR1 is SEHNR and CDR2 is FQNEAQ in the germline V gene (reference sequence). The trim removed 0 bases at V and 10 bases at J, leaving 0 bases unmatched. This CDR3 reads CASSLARGEQFF. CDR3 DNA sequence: TGTGCCAGCAGCTTAGCGCGGGGGGAGCAGTTCTTC.

The CDR3 DNA follows: TGTGCCAGCAGCTTAGTGGTAGCGGGGGACTACGAGCAGTACTTC. It yields the protein CASSLVVAGDYEQYF. V gene TRBV7-8 combines with J gene TRBJ2-5; the match to TRBD2 covers 9 bases. TRBJ2-7 matches the DNA end more closely, so the J call is doubtful. Germline CDR1 SGHVS, CDR2 FQNEAQ. The CDR3 totals 15 residues.

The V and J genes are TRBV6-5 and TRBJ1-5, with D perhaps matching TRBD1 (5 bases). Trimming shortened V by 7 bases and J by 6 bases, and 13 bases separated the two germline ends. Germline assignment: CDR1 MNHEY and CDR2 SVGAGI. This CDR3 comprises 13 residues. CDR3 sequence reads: CASTPGSGQPQHF. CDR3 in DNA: TGTGCCAGCACCCCAGGGTCCGGTCAGCCCCAGCATTTT.

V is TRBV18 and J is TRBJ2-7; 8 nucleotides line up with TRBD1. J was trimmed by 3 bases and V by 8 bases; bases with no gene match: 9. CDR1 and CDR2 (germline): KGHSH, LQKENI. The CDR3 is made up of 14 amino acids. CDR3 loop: CASTINRGFYEQYF. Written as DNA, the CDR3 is TGTGCCAGCACGATAAACAGGGGGTTCTACGAGCAGTACTTC.

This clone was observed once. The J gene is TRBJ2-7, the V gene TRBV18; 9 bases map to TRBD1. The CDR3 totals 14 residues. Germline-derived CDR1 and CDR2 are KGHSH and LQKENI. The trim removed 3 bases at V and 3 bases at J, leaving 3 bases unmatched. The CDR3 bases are TGTGCCAGCTCACCGACAGGGGGGGGCTACGAGCAGTACTTC. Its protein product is CASSPTGGGYEQYF.

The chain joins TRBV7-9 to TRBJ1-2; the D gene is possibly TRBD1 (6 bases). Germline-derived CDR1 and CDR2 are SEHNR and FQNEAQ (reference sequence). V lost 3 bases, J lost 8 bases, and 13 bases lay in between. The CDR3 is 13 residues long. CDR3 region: CASSLGQGWGYTF. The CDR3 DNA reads TGTGCCAGCAGCTTGGGGCAGGGGTGGGGCTACACCTTC.

CDR3 region: CASTPSSGAGQPQHF. The CDR3 bases are TGTGCCAGCACCCCGTCGTCGGGAGCCGGCCAGCCCCAGCATTTT. The chain carries TRBV28 and TRBJ1-5; D not resolved. The CDR3 runs to 15 residues. Germline lookup yields CDR1 MDHEN and CDR2 SYDVKM. Trimming took 7 bases from V and 7 from J, leaving 20 bases between them.

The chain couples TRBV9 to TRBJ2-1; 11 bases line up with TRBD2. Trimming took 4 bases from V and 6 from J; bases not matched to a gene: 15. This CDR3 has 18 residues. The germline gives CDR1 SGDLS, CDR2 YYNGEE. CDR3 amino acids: CASSPRGGLAGGGNEQFF. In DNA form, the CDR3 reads TGTGCCAGCAGCCCCCGCGGGGGGCTAGCGGGAGGCGGCAATGAGCAGTTCTTC.

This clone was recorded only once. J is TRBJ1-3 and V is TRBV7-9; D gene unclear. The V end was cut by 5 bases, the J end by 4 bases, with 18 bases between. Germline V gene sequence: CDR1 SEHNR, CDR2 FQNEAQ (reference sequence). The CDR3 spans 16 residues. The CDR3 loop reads CASSTAVGNLGNTIYF. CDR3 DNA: TGTGCCAGCAGCACAGCGGTTGGCAACCTAGGAAACACCATATATTTT.

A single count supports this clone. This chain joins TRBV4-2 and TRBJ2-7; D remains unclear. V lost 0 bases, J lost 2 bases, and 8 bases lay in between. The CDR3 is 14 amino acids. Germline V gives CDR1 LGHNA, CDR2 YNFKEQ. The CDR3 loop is CASSQDLTAYEQYF. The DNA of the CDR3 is TGTGCCAGCAGCCAAGATTTAACAGCCTACGAGCAGTACTTC.

This CDR3 reads CASRRTGSSGANVLTF. The CDR3 DNA follows: TGTGCCAGCAGGCGGACAGGGAGCTCTGGGGCCAACGTCCTGACTTTC. The rearrangement joins TRBV5-4 to TRBJ2-6; TRBD1 agrees at 8 bases. V trimming: 5 bases; J trimming: 0 bases; junction bases outside the gene matches: 4. CDR3 length: 16 amino acids. In germline, CDR1 is SGHNT, CDR2 YYREEE (reference sequence). The full variable domain, rest sourced from reference TRBV5-4 and TRBJ2-6, is ETGVTQSPTHLIKTRGQQVTLRCSSQSGHNTVSWYQQALGQGPQFIFQYYREEENGRGNFPPRFSGLQFPNYSSELNVNALELDDSALYLCASRRTGSSGANVLTFGAGSRLTVL.

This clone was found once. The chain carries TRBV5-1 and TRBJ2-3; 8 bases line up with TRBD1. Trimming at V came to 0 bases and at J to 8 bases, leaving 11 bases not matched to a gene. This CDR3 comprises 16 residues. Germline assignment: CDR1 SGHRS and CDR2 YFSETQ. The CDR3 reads CASSLGGTGDQGTQYF. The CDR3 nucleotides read TGCGCCAGCAGCTTGGGAGGGACAGGTGATCAAGGTACGCAGTATTTT.

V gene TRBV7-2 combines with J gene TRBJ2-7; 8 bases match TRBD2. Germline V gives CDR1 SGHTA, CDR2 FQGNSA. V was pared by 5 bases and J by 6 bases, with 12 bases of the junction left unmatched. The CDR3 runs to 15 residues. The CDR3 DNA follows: TGTGCCAGCAGCCGGAGGGCAGCGGGAGATGTCGAGCAGTACTTC. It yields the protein CASSRRAAGDVEQYF.

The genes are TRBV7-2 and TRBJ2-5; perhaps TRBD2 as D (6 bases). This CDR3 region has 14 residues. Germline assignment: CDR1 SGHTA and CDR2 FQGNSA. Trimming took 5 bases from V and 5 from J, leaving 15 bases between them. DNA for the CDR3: TGTGCCAGCAGCCCCCGACCTAGCGAGGAGACCCAGTACTTC. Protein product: CASSPRPSEETQYF.

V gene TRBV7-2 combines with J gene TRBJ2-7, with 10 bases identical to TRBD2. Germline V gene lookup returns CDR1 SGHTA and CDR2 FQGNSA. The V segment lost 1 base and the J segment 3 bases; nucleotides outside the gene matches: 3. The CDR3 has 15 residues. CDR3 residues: CASSLELAGSYEQYF. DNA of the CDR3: TGTGCCAGCAGCTTAGAACTAGCGGGGAGCTACGAGCAGTACTTC.

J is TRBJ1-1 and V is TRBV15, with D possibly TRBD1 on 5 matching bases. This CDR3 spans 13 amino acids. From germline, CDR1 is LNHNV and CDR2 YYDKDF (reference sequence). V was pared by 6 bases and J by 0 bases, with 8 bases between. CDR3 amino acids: CATRDSLNTEAFF. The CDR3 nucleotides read TGTGCCACCAGAGACAGTTTGAACACTGAAGCTTTCTTT.

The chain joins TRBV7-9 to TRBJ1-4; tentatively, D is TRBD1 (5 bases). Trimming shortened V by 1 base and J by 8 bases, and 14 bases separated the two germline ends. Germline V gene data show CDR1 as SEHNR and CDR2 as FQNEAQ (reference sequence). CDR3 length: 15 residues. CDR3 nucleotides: TGTGCCAGCAGCTTAGTATCGACAGCAGGGGAAAAACTGTTTTTT. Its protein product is CASSLVSTAGEKLFF.

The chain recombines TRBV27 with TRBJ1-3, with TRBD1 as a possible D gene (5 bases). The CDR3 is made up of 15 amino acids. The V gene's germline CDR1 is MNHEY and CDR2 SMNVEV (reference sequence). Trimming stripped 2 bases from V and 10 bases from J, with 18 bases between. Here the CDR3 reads CASSLRRGIGGTIYF. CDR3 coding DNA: TGTGCCAGCAGTTTAAGACGGGGCATCGGGGGTACCATATATTTT.

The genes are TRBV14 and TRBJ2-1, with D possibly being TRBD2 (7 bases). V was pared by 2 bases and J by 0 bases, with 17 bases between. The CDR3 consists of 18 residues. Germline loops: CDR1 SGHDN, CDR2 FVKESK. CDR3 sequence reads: CASSQRRGSDSSYNEQFF. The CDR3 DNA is TGTGCCAGCAGCCAAAGGCGGGGGTCGGACAGCTCCTACAATGAGCAGTTCTTC.

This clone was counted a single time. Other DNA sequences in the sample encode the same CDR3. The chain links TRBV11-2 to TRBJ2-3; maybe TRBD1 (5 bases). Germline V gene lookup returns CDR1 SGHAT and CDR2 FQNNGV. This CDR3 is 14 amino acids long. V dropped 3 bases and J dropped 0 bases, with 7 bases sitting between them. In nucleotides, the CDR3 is TGTGCCAGCAGCTTTTCAGGGAGCACAGATACGCAGTATTTT. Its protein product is CASSFSGSTDTQYF.

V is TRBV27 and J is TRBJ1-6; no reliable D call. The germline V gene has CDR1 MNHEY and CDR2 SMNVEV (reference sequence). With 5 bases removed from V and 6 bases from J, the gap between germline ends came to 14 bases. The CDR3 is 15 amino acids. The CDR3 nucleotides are TGTGCCAGCAGTCTCCGAGGAGGAGGTAATTCACCCCTCCACTTT. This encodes CASSLRGGGNSPLHF.

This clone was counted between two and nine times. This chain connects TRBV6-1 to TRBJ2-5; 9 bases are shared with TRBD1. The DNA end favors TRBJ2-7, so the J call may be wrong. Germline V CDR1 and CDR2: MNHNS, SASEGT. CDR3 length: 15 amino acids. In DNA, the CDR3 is TGTGCCAGCAGTCAGGGACAGGGAGTCCCCTACGAGCAGTACTTC. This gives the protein CASSQGQGVPYEQYF.

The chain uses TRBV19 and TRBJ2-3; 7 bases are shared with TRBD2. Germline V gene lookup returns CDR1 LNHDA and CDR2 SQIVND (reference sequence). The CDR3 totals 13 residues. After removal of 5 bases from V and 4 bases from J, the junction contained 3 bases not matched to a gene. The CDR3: CASSATSPDTQYF. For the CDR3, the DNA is TGTGCCAGTAGTGCGACTAGCCCAGATACGCAGTATTTT.